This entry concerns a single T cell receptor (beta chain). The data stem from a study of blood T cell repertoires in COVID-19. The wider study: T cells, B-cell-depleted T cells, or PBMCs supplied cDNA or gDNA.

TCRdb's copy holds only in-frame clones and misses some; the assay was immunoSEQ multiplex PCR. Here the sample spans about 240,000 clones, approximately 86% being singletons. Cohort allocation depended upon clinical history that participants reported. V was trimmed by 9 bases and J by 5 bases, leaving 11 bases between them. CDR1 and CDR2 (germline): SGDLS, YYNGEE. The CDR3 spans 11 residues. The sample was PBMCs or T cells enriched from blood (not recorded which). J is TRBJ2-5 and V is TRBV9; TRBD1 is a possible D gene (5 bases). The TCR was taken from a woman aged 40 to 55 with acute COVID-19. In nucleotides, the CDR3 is TGTGCCACAGGGAACGAGGAGACCCAGTACTTC. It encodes CATGNEETQYF.